This passage covers 28 T cell receptor beta chains from one sample sequenced in a study of T cell responses to AZD1222 COVID-19 vaccine. Sequencing was performed with immunoSEQ multiplex PCR; in TCRdb, only in-frame clones are kept and a portion is missing. The sample has around 170,000 clones, around nine tenths seen once. This specimen consisted of peripheral blood, obtained on day 0 of AZD1222 vaccination. The origin of the receptors is an adult in good health.

This chain uses TRBV5-8 with TRBJ1-2; no firm D call. CDR3 length: 13 amino acids. Trimming removed 4 bases at V and 8 bases at J, with 15 bases between. The germline V gene has CDR1 SGHTS and CDR2 YDEGEE. CDR3 amino acids: CASSGYVGQGYTF. Written as DNA, the CDR3 is TGTGCCAGCAGCGGATATGTCGGGCAGGGCTACACCTTC.

This clone was recorded once. This chain links TRBV2 with TRBJ2-2; TRBD1 is a possible D gene (6 bases). The V gene lost 3 bases and the J gene lost 1 base, with 12 bases spanning the gap. Germline V CDR1 and CDR2: SNHLY, FYNNEI. There are 16 residues in the CDR3. CDR3 region: CASSDPGQRNTGELFF. The CDR3, as DNA: TGTGCCAGCAGTGACCCGGGACAAAGGAACACCGGGGAGCTGTTTTTT.

Here the CDR3 reads CASSRGHRGTEAFF. The CDR3 nucleotides are TGTGCCAGCAGCCGGGGACACCGAGGCACTGAAGCTTTCTTT. The rearrangement uses TRBV7-9 and TRBJ1-1, with TRBD1 as a possible D gene (6 bases). CDR3 size: 14 residues. CDR1 is SEHNR, CDR2 FQNEAQ, per germline (reference sequence). V lost 5 bases and J lost 4, with 14 bases in between.

This chain uses TRBV28 with TRBJ1-6; 8 bases map to TRBD1. J gave up 10 bases and V 7 bases, and 12 bases lay outside the gene matches. The length of the CDR3 is 15 residues. CDR1 is MDHEN, CDR2 SYDVKM, per germline. The DNA of the CDR3 is TGTGCCAGCATTGAGGAAGGACAGGGAATCTCACCCCTCCACTTT. This translates into CASIEEGQGISPLHF.

The chain couples TRBV3-1 (or the pseudogene TRBV3-2) to TRBJ1-1; D is uncertain. The ends were cut back, 4 bases at V and 3 bases at J, with 9 bases in the middle. The CDR3 runs to 13 residues. Germline V gene lookup returns CDR1 LGHDT and CDR2 YNNKEL (reference sequence). DNA of the CDR3: TGTGCCAGCAGCCCGTTGGAGTACACTGAAGCTTTCTTT. It codes for CASSPLEYTEAFF.

The V and J genes are TRBV28 and TRBJ1-6, with TRBD1 as a possible D gene (5 bases). CDR1 and CDR2 from the germline V gene are MDHEN and SYDVKM. Trimming removed 1 base at V and 8 bases at J, with 9 bases between. The CDR3 covers 14 residues. The CDR3 protein is CASSLSPGHSPLHF. Here the CDR3 DNA reads TGTGCCAGCAGTTTATCGCCGGGGCATTCACCCCTCCACTTT.

The chain has TRBV6-1 and TRBJ1-2; 10 bases fit TRBD1. Trimming removed 2 bases from V and 6 bases from J; junction bases left unmatched: 6. This CDR3 region has 15 residues. The germline V gene has CDR1 MNHNS and CDR2 SASEGT. CDR3 loop: CASSELWDRGHGYTF. The CDR3 nucleotides read TGTGCCAGCAGTGAACTGTGGGACAGGGGACATGGCTACACCTTC.

The J gene is TRBJ1-1, the V gene TRBV5-4; 9 bases map to TRBD1. The CDR3 totals 15 residues. V lost 2 bases and J lost 5; bases outside the gene matches: 7. Germline V gene lookup returns CDR1 SGHNT and CDR2 YYREEE (reference sequence). The chain's CDR3 is CASSFPGQGGTEAFF. The CDR3 DNA sequence: TGTGCCAGCAGCTTTCCGGGACAGGGCGGTACTGAAGCTTTCTTT.

The chain combines TRBV28 with TRBJ2-7; D is possibly TRBD1 or TRBD2 (5 bases each). The CDR3 length is 16 residues. V was cut by 5 bases and J by 6 bases, with 23 bases left in between. The germline CDR1 and CDR2 sequences are MDHEN and SYDVKM. This chain's CDR3 is CASSPGTAPHPFEQYF. The DNA of the CDR3 is TGTGCCAGCAGTCCCGGGACGGCCCCGCACCCTTTCGAGCAGTACTTC.

The rearrangement joins TRBV3-1 (or the pseudogene TRBV3-2) to TRBJ2-1, with a tentative D call TRBD2 (5 bases). The germline V gene has CDR1 LGHDT and CDR2 YNNKEL (reference sequence). The CDR3 runs to 13 residues. The V end was cut by 4 bases, the J end by 4 bases, with 8 bases between. CDR3 coding DNA: TGTGCCAGCAGCCTGTGGGAGTACAATGAGCAGTTCTTC. This gives the protein CASSLWEYNEQFF.

The rearrangement uses TRBV12-3 or TRBV12-4 and TRBJ1-1; TRBD1 might be the D (5 bases). V lost 4 bases and J lost 5, with 11 bases in between. The CDR3 length is 13 residues. The CDR3 is CASSSYGGTEAFF. In DNA, the CDR3 is TGTGCCAGCAGTTCTTATGGGGGGACTGAAGCTTTCTTT.

The rearrangement uses TRBV5-6 and TRBJ2-7; perhaps TRBD2 as D (5 bases). Germline CDR1 reads SGHDT; CDR2 reads YYEEEE. This CDR3 is built from 16 residues. With 5 bases removed from V and 7 bases from J, the gap between germline ends came to 25 bases. For the CDR3, the DNA is TGTGCCAGCAGTTCCGCGATCCTCCCTTCGACGGGAGAGCAGTACTTC. The encoded protein is CASSSAILPSTGEQYF. Supplemented by reference TRBV5-6 and TRBJ2-7, the full variable domain reads DAGVTQSPTHLIKTRGQQVTLRCSPKSGHDTVSWYQQALGQGPQFIFQYYEEEERQRGNFPDRFSGHQFPNYSSELNVNALLLGDSALYLCASSSAILPSTGEQYFGPGTRLTVT.

This chain connects TRBV19 to TRBJ1-2; D may be TRBD1 (5 bases). Germline V lookup: CDR1 LNHDA, CDR2 SQIVND (reference sequence). With 7 bases removed from V and 5 bases from J, the gap between germline ends came to 20 bases. This CDR3 comprises 15 residues. The CDR3 is CASTTSLGGAYGYTF. CDR3 nucleotides: TGTGCCAGTACCACCTCCTTGGGAGGGGCGTATGGCTACACCTTC.

The CDR3 here is CASKAGGTNEQFF. The CDR3 DNA is TGTGCCAGCAAAGCGGGGGGGACCAATGAGCAGTTCTTC. The V call is TRBV2, the J call TRBJ2-1, with 10 bases matching TRBD2. This CDR3 is built from 13 residues. V lost 7 bases and J lost 6; bases outside the gene matches: 3. Germline V gene lookup returns CDR1 SNHLY and CDR2 FYNNEI.

This clone was recorded only once. The chain is built from TRBV13 and TRBJ2-3; 10 nucleotides line up with TRBD2. Germline V gene sequence: CDR1 PRHDT, CDR2 FYEKMQ (reference sequence). The length of the CDR3 is 18 residues. V shed 5 bases, J shed 0 bases, and the junction held 11 bases outside the gene matches. DNA for the CDR3: TGTGCCAGCAGCGTCGCCGGACTAGCGGAAACTAGCACAGATACGCAGTATTTT. Amino acids: CASSVAGLAETSTDTQYF.

V and J are TRBV6-4 and TRBJ2-1, with 11 nucleotides matching TRBD2. V shed 0 bases, J shed 6 bases, and the junction held 1 base outside the gene matches. This CDR3 has 15 residues. Germline CDR1 and CDR2: MRHNA and SNTAGT. CDR3 DNA: TGTGCCAGCAGTGACTCTAGCGGGGGGGCCAATGAGCAGTTCTTC. Its translation: CASSDSSGGANEQFF.

The V and J genes are TRBV10-3 and TRBJ1-2, with D perhaps matching TRBD1 (6 bases). The CDR3 is 14 amino acids. Germline CDR1 and CDR2: ENHRY and SYGVKD. V lost 3 bases and J lost 4, with 12 bases in between. CDR3 nucleotide sequence: TGTGCCATCAGTGATCCCGCCAGGGGCTATGGCTACACCTTC. Its protein product is CAISDPARGYGYTF.

CDR3 bases: TGTGCCAGCAGCCGAGAGGCAGGGTTCTACGAGCAGTACTTC. Translation gives CASSREAGFYEQYF. The J gene is TRBJ2-7, the V gene TRBV7-8; TRBD1 might be the D (5 bases). In germline, CDR1 is SGHVS, CDR2 FQNEAQ. The V and J ends lost 5 bases and 3 bases respectively, with 14 bases between them. The CDR3 extends over 14 amino acids.

The chain uses TRBV2 and TRBJ2-2; D not certain. The CDR3 contains 12 residues. The germline gives CDR1 SNHLY, CDR2 FYNNEI. V shed 4 bases and J shed 7 bases, with 7 bases lying between them. The CDR3 DNA sequence: TGTGCCAGCAGTGTAGGGATCGGGGAGCTGTTTTTT. Amino acid sequence: CASSVGIGELFF.

This chain uses TRBV9 with TRBJ1-5; no clear D. V shed 4 bases and J shed 4 bases, with 9 bases lying between them. The germline CDR1 and CDR2 sequences are SGDLS and YYNGEE. The CDR3 is 13 residues long. The CDR3 spells CASSLDWNQPQHF. CDR3 sequence (DNA): TGTGCCAGCAGCCTCGATTGGAATCAGCCCCAGCATTTT.

The genes are TRBV11-2 and TRBJ2-1, with 7 bases fitting TRBD1. CDR1 is SGHAT and CDR2 is FQNNGV in the germline V gene. J was trimmed by 2 bases and V by 6 bases; bases with no gene match: 7. The length of the CDR3 is 15 residues. The CDR3 nucleotides read TGTGCCAGCAGGAAGCCCGGGACAGCCTACAATGAGCAGTTCTTC. It is translated as CASRKPGTAYNEQFF.

The chain couples TRBV19 to TRBJ2-2; 10 nucleotides align to TRBD2. The CDR3 consists of 18 residues. V shed 3 bases, J shed 5 bases, and the junction held 12 bases outside the gene matches. Germline assignment: CDR1 LNHDA and CDR2 SQIVND (reference sequence). CDR3 DNA: TGTGCCAGTAGTATGAGGGCTAGCGGGGGATTGGGGACCGGGGAGCTGTTTTTT. It is translated as CASSMRASGGLGTGELFF. Filled out from reference TRBV19 and TRBJ2-2, the complete variable domain reads DGGITQSPKYLFRKEGQNVTLSCEQNLNHDAMYWYRQDPGQGLRLIYYSQIVNDFQKGDIAEGYSVSREKKESFPLTVTSAQKNPTAFYLCASSMRASGGLGTGELFFGEGSRLTVL.

The chain employs TRBV27 and TRBJ1-5; weak D call: TRBD1 (5 bases). Germline values: CDR1 MNHEY, CDR2 SMNVEV (reference sequence). V lost 3 bases, J lost 4 bases, and 13 bases lay in between. This CDR3 contains 15 residues. The CDR3 protein is CASSFWGDRNQPQHF. CDR3 nucleotide sequence: TGTGCCAGCAGTTTTTGGGGGGATAGGAATCAGCCCCAGCATTTT.

The rearrangement joins TRBV2 to TRBJ2-1, with no clear D. The CDR3 runs 15 residues. Germline V gives CDR1 SNHLY, CDR2 FYNNEI. V was clipped by 6 bases and J by 5 bases, with 17 bases between them. CDR3 bases: TGTGCCAGCAGCAAACCTAGGAAAACAGACAATGAGCAGTTCTTC. The encoded protein is CASSKPRKTDNEQFF.

J is TRBJ1-1 and V is TRBV6-5; D ambiguous. CDR3 length: 11 residues. V dropped 6 bases and J dropped 4 bases, with 6 bases sitting between them. Germline CDR1 is MNHEY and CDR2 is SVGAGI. DNA for the CDR3: TGTGCCAGCAGGGCGAGCACTGAAGCTTTCTTT. Amino acids: CASRASTEAFF.

The chain has TRBV7-9 and TRBJ1-2; D gene unclear. This CDR3 has 14 amino acids. Germline loops: CDR1 SEHNR, CDR2 FQNEAQ (reference sequence). V was trimmed by 1 base and J by 4 bases, leaving 10 bases between them. The CDR3 bases are TGTGCCAGCAGCTTAGAGGTCGGTGGCTATGGCTACACCTTC. Its protein product is CASSLEVGGYGYTF.

The chain employs TRBV3-1 (or the pseudogene TRBV3-2) and TRBJ1-4, with unresolved D. V was clipped by 3 bases and J by 11 bases, with 16 bases between them. Germline V gives CDR1 LGHDT, CDR2 YNNKEL (reference sequence). This CDR3 spans 14 amino acids. The CDR3 is CASSQTLSLGKLFF. Written as DNA, the CDR3 is TGTGCCAGCAGCCAGACCCTTTCTCTTGGTAAACTGTTTTTT.

As DNA, the CDR3 is TGTGCCAGCTCACCACGGTACAATGAAGATGAAAAACTGTTTTTT. Its translation: CASSPRYNEDEKLFF. J is TRBJ1-4 and V is TRBV18; D unclear. Per germline, CDR1 KGHSH and CDR2 LQKENI. This CDR3 is built from 15 residues. Deletions cut 1 base from V and 6 bases from J, with 12 bases between.